This T cell receptor beta chain was identified during a study of Graves' ophthalmopathy and Graves' hyperthyroidism. In the study overall: Peripheral blood was obtained at first diagnosis, ahead of any treatment. Whole-study results and caveats: In blood, most expanded thyroid clonotypes above 0.001 frequency were also detected. Ophthalmopathy cases were distinguished from stable hyperthyroidism by a 13-signature model, reaching over 85% sensitivity and over 80% specificity.

Aged 18 to 65, hyperthyroidism patients had been newly diagnosed, with under 2 months' duration. Amplification targeted the TCR beta CDR3 regions, with RNA transcripts as the source material. Amplification began with first-round RT-PCR using HTBI primers, then second-round multiplex PCR was performed. TCRdb ran MiXCR on the multiplex PCR reads and lists one entry per CDR3 protein. This sample has about 620,000 distinct CDR3 sequences, with 22% found just once. The junction had 14 bases not matched to a gene; V was cut back by 6 bases and J by 6 bases. Germline CDR1 reads MNHEY; CDR2 reads SVGEGT. The CDR3 is 16 residues long. This clonotype was observed many times. Its antigen remains unidentified.

The sample was peripheral blood. This receptor was identified in a woman between 18 and 29 years old with stable Graves' hyperthyroidism. Some clones in this sample may be carry-over from other donors' samples. This chain links TRBV6-2 or TRBV6-3 with TRBJ1-1, with 9 bases lining up with TRBD1. This chain's CDR3 is CASSPNRGPVTAEAFF. DNA for the CDR3: TGTGCCAGCAGCCCAAACAGGGGGCCGGTTACGGCTGAAGCTTTCTTT.